The text below deals with one T cell receptor (beta chain). What it recognizes is unknown. Other DNA sequences within the sample encode an identical CDR3. This sample is part of a study of cytomegalovirus exposure and HLA in healthy donors. Study-wide findings and caveats: Common viral pathogens were later found to be apparently linked to several of the most significant clusters.

The PCR employed 60 Vbeta primers together with 13 Jbeta primers. Sequenced by immunoSEQ multiplex PCR; TCRdb stores in-frame clones only, minus some. The sample includes roughly 230,000 clones, around 78% of them seen just once. Germline V gene sequence: CDR1 SQVTM, CDR2 ANQGSEA. This CDR3 spans 13 amino acids. V lost 6 bases and J lost 4; bases outside the gene matches: 5. The J gene is TRBJ1-2, the V gene TRBV29-1; TRBD1 matches 10 bases. The sequence was collected from a boy aged 5-17 years in good health and CMV-seronegative. Sequenced input: PBMCs. CDR3 nucleotides: TGCAGCGTCCGGACAGGGGGTACCTATGGCTACACCTTC. Translated: CSVRTGGTYGYTF.